These T cell receptor beta chains were read from a single sample in a study of metastatic and nonmetastatic thyroid tumors. TCRdb re-clonotyped the PCR reads via MiXCR. Among roughly 72,000 clones, 15% to 20% were seen once, and the ten largest hold around 13%. The sequenced material came from blood. The origin of the receptors is a female donor with papillary thyroid cancer or a benign thyroid nodule (not recorded which). Some clones in this sample may be carry-over from other donors' samples. CDR3s include the opening cysteine and the closing phenylalanine or tryptophan. Fields, in order: clone size, J gene, V gene, D gene, CDR3 protein, CDR3 DNA. The D gene is left open where the match is weak. A row's size may be missing; if present it is once, few, many or a size class.

>many|TRBJ2-3|TRBV30|TRBD2
CAWNLAGAGDTQYF
TGTGCCTGGAACCTAGCGGGAGCGGGGGATACGCAGTATTTT
>-|TRBJ2-7|TRBV20-1|-
CSANKGMNSVDYEQYF
TGCAGTGCTAATAAGGGAATGAACAGCGTTGACTACGAGCAGTACTTC
>many|TRBJ1-2|TRBV20-1|-
CSARSGVRNYGYTF
TGCAGTGCTAGATCTGGGGTCAGGAACTATGGCTACACCTTC
>many|TRBJ2-1|TRBV20-1|TRBD1
CSARKSGTGSYNEQFF
TGCAGTGCTAGAAAATCCGGGACAGGCTCCTACAATGAGCAGTTCTTC
>many|TRBJ2-3|TRBV12-3/TRBV12-4|TRBD2
CASRSQGLADTDTQYF
TGTGCCAGCCGCTCCCAGGGACTAGCGGACACAGATACGCAGTATTTT
>many|TRBJ1-2|TRBV6-5|-
CASSYSKADYGYTF
TGTGCCAGCAGTTACTCGAAGGCGGACTATGGCTACACCTTC
>many|TRBJ2-7|TRBV24-1|-
CAPSGLSSYEQYF
TGTGCCCCTTCGGGACTCAGCTCCTACGAGCAGTACTTC
>many|TRBJ2-1|TRBV27|-
CASSHLGNAYNEQFF
TGTGCCAGCAGTCACCTAGGAAACGCCTACAATGAGCAGTTCTTC
>many|TRBJ2-2|TRBV13|-
CASGGMLLNTGELFF
TGTGCCAGCGGAGGGATGTTGTTGAACACCGGGGAGCTGTTTTTT
>many|TRBJ1-5|TRBV28|-
CASSLTTSAQHF
TGTGCCAGCAGTTTAACGACATCGGCCCAGCATTTT
>many|TRBJ1-2|TRBV9|-
CASSSTKTANYGYTF
TGTGCCAGCAGCTCCACTAAGACAGCTAACTATGGCTACACCTTC
>-|TRBJ2-1|TRBV9|TRBD2
CASSASGGLNNEQFF
TGTGCCAGCAGCGCTAGCGGGGGGCTGAACAATGAGCAGTTCTTC
>few|TRBJ2-1|TRBV6-1|TRBD1
CASSEQGYEQFF
TGTGCCAGCAGCGAACAGGGGTATGAGCAGTTCTTC
>many|TRBJ2-1|TRBV20-1|-
CSARPSGREWIGEQFF
TGCAGTGCTAGACCCTCGGGACGGGAGTGGATTGGAGAGCAGTTCTTC
>-|TRBJ2-2|TRBV4-1|-
CASSRDRTNTGELFF
TGCGCCAGCAGTCGAGACAGGACCAACACCGGGGAGCTGTTTTTT
>many|TRBJ2-3|TRBV19|TRBD2
CASSILAGGLTDTQYF
TGTGCCAGTAGTATCCTAGCGGGAGGGTTGACAGATACGCAGTATTTT
>many|TRBJ1-6|TRBV19|-
CASTNEGAGGSPLHF
TGTGCCAGTACCAACGAGGGTGCGGGTGGATCACCCCTCCACTTT
>many|TRBJ2-5|TRBV24-1|-
CATSDLTGSGETQYF
TGTGCCACCAGTGACTTAACAGGGTCGGGAGAGACCCAGTACTTC
>many|TRBJ1-3|TRBV5-3|-
CATYSRGRESSGNTIYF
TGTGCCACCTATTCCCGGGGACGGGAGTCGTCTGGAAACACCATATATTTT
>few|TRBJ2-1|TRBV6-2/TRBV6-3|-
CASSYSRVLRFYNEQFF
TGTGCCAGCAGTTACTCCCGGGTACTTCGCTTCTACAATGAGCAGTTCTTC
>few|TRBJ1-2|TRBV28|-
CASSSGQTYGYTF
TGTGCCAGCAGTTCTGGACAGACCTATGGCTACACCTTC
>many|TRBJ1-1|TRBV19|TRBD1
CASSIPTGGTEAFF
TGTGCCAGTAGTATCCCCACAGGGGGGACTGAAGCTTTCTTT
>-|TRBJ2-1|TRBV5-6|-
CASSSVDEQFF
TGCGCCAGCAGCTCTGTGGATGAGCAGTTCTTC
>-|TRBJ2-1|TRBV11-3|TRBD2
CASSLHLAVNEQFF
TGTGCCAGCAGCTTACACCTAGCGGTAAATGAGCAGTTCTTC
>many|TRBJ2-5|TRBV4-2|TRBD1
CASSQETGAGQTQYF
TGTGCCAGCAGCCAAGAGACAGGGGCAGGGCAGACCCAGTACTTC
>many|TRBJ1-6|TRBV14|TRBD1
CASSQAAGGNNSPLHF
TGTGCCAGCAGCCAAGCGGCAGGGGGAAACAATTCACCCCTCCACTTT
>-|TRBJ2-5|TRBV6-5|-
CASSYSWSETQYF
TGTGCCAGCAGTTACTCTTGGTCAGAGACCCAGTACTTC
>many|TRBJ2-2|TRBV11-2|-
CASSHGQGLIDGELFF
TGTGCCAGCAGCCATGGGCAGGGTTTAATAGACGGGGAGCTGTTTTTT
>few|TRBJ2-3|TRBV12-5|TRBD2
CASVFGGSPDMQYF
TGTGCTAGTGTTTTTGGCGGGAGCCCCGATATGCAGTATTTT
>many|TRBJ2-7|TRBV24-1|TRBD1
CATSDTGTGNYEQYF
TGTGCCACCAGTGACACCGGGACAGGGAACTACGAGCAGTACTTC
>once|TRBJ2-5|TRBV7-9|TRBD2
CASSTFSGSFGDQYF
TGTGCCAGCAGCACGTTTAGCGGGTCCTTTGGGGACCAGTACTTC
>-|TRBJ1-1|TRBV15|-
CATSRGQLNTEAFF
TGTGCCACCAGCAGAGGACAGTTGAACACTGAAGCTTTCTTT
>many|TRBJ2-7|TRBV4-1|-
CASSPSLTYEQYF
TGCGCCAGCAGCCCGTCCCTTACCTACGAGCAGTACTTC
>many|TRBJ2-7|TRBV6-1|TRBD1
CASSEAAQGITYEQYF
TGTGCCAGCAGTGAAGCCGCACAGGGGATCACCTACGAGCAGTACTTC
>many|TRBJ2-3|TRBV20-1|-
CSWLVQGTQYF
TGCAGTTGGTTAGTTCAGGGTACGCAGTATTTT
>many|TRBJ2-1|TRBV12-3/TRBV12-4|-
CASSWGGLAHSYNEQFF
TGTGCCAGCAGTTGGGGAGGCCTAGCGCACTCCTACAATGAGCAGTTCTTC
>once|TRBJ1-2|TRBV20-1|-
CSAPDTNYGYTF
TGCAGTGCTCCCGACACTAACTATGGCTACACCTTC
>few|TRBJ1-5|TRBV10-3|-
CAISGASKQTQHF
TGTGCCATCAGTGGTGCCAGCAAACAGACACAGCATTTT
>many|TRBJ1-2|TRBV24-1|-
CATSDSVTRGYTF
TGTGCCACCAGTGATTCAGTGACTCGCGGCTACACCTTC
>few|TRBJ2-2|TRBV5-1|-
CASEEGSRTGELFF
TGCGCCTCCGAGGAGGGGAGCCGGACCGGGGAGCTGTTTTTT
>-|TRBJ2-3|TRBV7-6|TRBD2
CASSLVGGDTDTQYF
TGTGCCAGCAGCTTAGTGGGGGGGGACACAGATACGCAGTATTTT
>many|TRBJ2-7|TRBV7-9|-
CASSPAGKSSYEQYF
TGTGCCAGCAGCCCCGCGGGGAAAAGCTCCTACGAGCAGTACTTC
>many|TRBJ1-1|TRBV4-3|-
CASSQAGLRGRAERNTEAFF
TGCGCCAGCAGCCAAGCGGGATTAAGGGGGAGGGCCGAACGGAACACTGAAGCTTTCTTT
>many|TRBJ2-1|TRBV24-1|-
CATSDYNNEQFF
TGTGCCACCAGTGATTACAACAATGAGCAGTTCTTC
>many|TRBJ2-5|TRBV5-1|-
CASLSSETQYF
TGCGCCAGCCTCTCATCGGAGACCCAGTACTTC
>-|TRBJ2-7|TRBV7-9|TRBD2
CASSGTSGIYEQYF
TGTGCCAGCAGCGGCACTAGCGGAATCTACGAGCAGTACTTC
>many|TRBJ2-5|TRBV6-2/TRBV6-3|-
CASRSPHLRESGETQYF
TGTGCCAGCAGAAGCCCCCACCTTCGCGAATCGGGGGAGACCCAGTACTTC
>many|TRBJ1-1|TRBV19|TRBD1
CASSTPTGVDTEAFF
TGTGCCAGTAGTACGCCGACAGGGGTGGACACTGAAGCTTTCTTT
>-|TRBJ1-2|TRBV7-2|TRBD1
CASSPGTGNGYTF
TGTGCCAGCAGCCCCGGGACAGGGAATGGCTACACCTTC